This T cell receptor beta chain was profiled in a study of blood T cells in healthy people across ages. Primers used in a second PCR of roughly 7 to 11 cycles were a sample-barcoded 5' primer and a J-beta primer mix. TCRdb re-called the 5' RACE reads with MiXCR, one entry per CDR3 protein. Here the sample spans 790,000 or so distinct CDR3 sequences, around 50% being singletons. Trimming stripped 2 bases from V and 5 bases from J, with 12 bases between. The CDR3 consists of 14 residues. Germline V gene data show CDR1 as KGHSH and CDR2 as LQKENI. Note on this clonotype: This may stem from a read error, because a much larger clone lies one nucleotide away.

The sequencing input was blood. The chain couples TRBV18 to TRBJ1-2; D is unresolved. The sequence was collected from a man at least 80 years old in good health. The CDR3 nucleotides are TGTGCCAGCTCACCAGAGACCCTCAGTTATGGCTACACCTTC. This codes for CASSPETLSYGYTF.